These T cell receptor beta chains were read from a single sample in a study of blood T cell repertoires in COVID-19. Method: immunoSEQ multiplex PCR; TCRdb's copy keeps in-frame clones and lacks some. The sample comprises about 250,000 clones, around 84% of which are singletons, and around 1.7% rests with the top ten. Sequenced input: PBMCs or T cells enriched from blood (not recorded which). These TCRs come from a man between 35 and 55 years old who had recovered from COVID-19. Each CDR3 is given with its conserved first and last residue.

v_gene,j_gene,len,CDR3aa
TRBV5-1,TRBJ2-7,14,CASWTGAPPYEQYF
TRBV18,TRBJ1-2,18,CASSPARQGSGGNYGYTF
TRBV28,TRBJ1-4,17,CASSAGQGIATNEKLFF
TRBV28,TRBJ2-3,15,CASSFAGPHTDTQYF
TRBV7-9,TRBJ2-1,15,CASSPRDRASNEQFF
TRBV5-1,TRBJ2-7,14,CASSFREDSYEQYF
TRBV12-3/TRBV12-4,TRBJ1-3,13,CASTSLSGNTIYF
TRBV7-9,TRBJ2-1,16,CASSKRGGPGADEQFF
TRBV19,TRBJ1-6,16,CASSLDGSSYNSPLHF
TRBV15,TRBJ2-2,16,CATSRDYGSGTGELFF
TRBV25-1,TRBJ1-6,18,CASSEYGPGGGMDSPLHF
TRBV11-2,TRBJ2-3,17,CASSLRGGTTSTDTQYF
TRBV5-6,TRBJ2-7,13,CASSLARGNEQYF
TRBV14,TRBJ1-1,14,CASSPRARATEAFF
TRBV19,TRBJ1-5,13,CASSIGEWQPQHF
TRBV9,TRBJ2-1,16,CASSSPLGTGGNEQFF
TRBV7-2,TRBJ2-5,14,CASSLVPEAGTQYF
TRBV28,TRBJ2-7,12,CATDRGAREQYF
TRBV29-1,TRBJ2-3,13,CSVAGGVTDTQYF
TRBV7-2,TRBJ2-2,14,CASSPVAVTGELFF